The 26 T cell receptor beta chains listed next were all sequenced from one sample in a study of T cells in Graves' hyperthyroidism and ophthalmopathy. Regions amplified from RNA transcripts were the TCR beta CDR3 regions. With the HTBI primer set, the TCR CDR3 went through a first round of RT-PCR. TCRdb used MiXCR to reprocess the multiplex PCR reads, holding one entry per CDR3 protein. The repertoire has about 640,000 distinct CDR3 sequences, roughly 20% of them found once; the top ten carry more than 30%. Sequencing input: blood. The receptor source for this set is a man aged 25-40 years with Graves' ophthalmopathy.

This clonotype has a count of ten or more. The CDR3 here is CASSYGTGLSNQPQHF. CDR3 bases: TGTGCCAGCAGTTACGGGACAGGGCTTAGCAATCAGCCCCAGCATTTT. The chain uses TRBV12-3 or TRBV12-4 and TRBJ1-5; 9 bases align to TRBD1. Trimming cost V 4 bases and J 0 bases; bases outside gene matches: 4. This CDR3 spans 16 amino acids.

This chain links TRBV6-1 with TRBJ2-5; D possibly corresponds to TRBD2 (9 bases). Deletions cut 6 bases from V and 1 base from J, with 15 bases between. The germline V gene encodes CDR1 MNHNS and CDR2 SASEGT. The CDR3 contains 15 residues. CDR3 region: CASRPSGTGQETQYF. The CDR3 DNA sequence: TGTGCCAGCAGACCTAGCGGGACAGGCCAAGAGACCCAGTACTTC.

This clonotype showed up just a few times. The V and J genes are TRBV5-1 and TRBJ1-1, with D uncertain. V shed 0 bases and J shed 8 bases, with 14 bases lying between them. Germline-derived CDR1 and CDR2 are SGHRS and YFSETQ. CDR3 size: 14 residues. CDR3 region: CASSLGPLNGEAFF. The CDR3 coding sequence is TGCGCCAGCAGCTTGGGACCGCTGAACGGGGAAGCTTTCTTT.

This clonotype has a count of ten or more. J is TRBJ2-2 and V is TRBV3-1; the D gene could be TRBD1 or TRBD2 (5 bases each). V lost 3 bases, J lost 8 bases, and 16 bases lay in between. CDR3 length: 15 amino acids. Germline CDR1 reads LGHDT; CDR2 reads YNNKEL (reference sequence). The CDR3, as DNA: TGTGCCAGCAGCCAGCCAGCGGAAGGGGTAGGGGAGCTGTTTTTT. Translation: CASSQPAEGVGELFF.

The rearrangement joins TRBV6-1 to TRBJ1-4; D is uncertain. CDR1 and CDR2 from the germline V gene are MNHNS and SASEGT. The CDR3 covers 14 residues. V lost 3 bases, J lost 0 bases, and 5 bases lay in between. The CDR3 region has the DNA TGTGCCAGCAGTGAGAGTGCAACTAATGAAAAACTGTTTTTT. It encodes CASSESATNEKLFF.

V and J are TRBV20-1 and TRBJ1-1, with 8 bases that match TRBD1. There are 12 residues in the CDR3. The germline CDR1 and CDR2 sequences are DFQATT and SNEGSKA (reference sequence). The CDR3 sequence: CTRGQETSEAFF. The CDR3 nucleotides read TGCACCAGGGGACAGGAAACATCCGAAGCTTTCTTT.

The rearrangement uses TRBV12-3 or TRBV12-4 and TRBJ2-3; 7 bases map to TRBD2. V was clipped by 5 bases and J by 4 bases; unmatched bases: 15. The CDR3 totals 17 residues. CDR3 sequence: CASSPEFVGRVPDTQYF. In DNA, the CDR3 is TGTGCCAGCAGTCCGGAGTTCGTGGGGAGGGTTCCAGATACGCAGTATTTT.

This clonotype was recorded a few times. This CDR3 reads CASSSHLFMRPDTQYF. The CDR3 bases are TGTGCCAGCAGCTCCCACCTGTTTATGCGGCCAGATACGCAGTATTTT. The chain couples TRBV11-3 to TRBJ2-3, with D hard to call. V lost 4 bases and J lost 4, with 18 bases in between. Germline CDR1 reads SGHNT; CDR2 reads YENEEA. The CDR3 sequence is 16 residues long.

The chain recombines TRBV6-9 with TRBJ1-2; D may be TRBD1 (6 bases). Germline values: CDR1 MNHGY, CDR2 SVAAGI. CDR3 length: 14 residues. The ends were cut back, 4 bases at V and 7 bases at J, with 16 bases in the middle. The CDR3 DNA follows: TGTGCCAGCAGTTCGACCCCGACAGGAGGTGGCTACACCTTC. Translating it yields CASSSTPTGGGYTF.

This clonotype occurred a few times. The chain uses TRBV7-9 and TRBJ2-1, with 15 bases lining up with TRBD2. In germline, CDR1 is SEHNR, CDR2 FQNEAQ (reference sequence). The CDR3 has 16 amino acids. With V trimmed by 5 bases and J by 8 bases, 7 bases remained unmatched. As DNA, the CDR3 is TGTGCCAGCAGCCACCTGGGACTAGCGGGAGGCGATGAGCAGTTCTTC. It codes for CASSHLGLAGGDEQFF.

The chain employs TRBV15 and TRBJ1-3; no reliable D call. The CDR3 has 18 residues. V was pared by 0 bases and J by 0 bases, with 15 bases between. Germline V gene sequence: CDR1 LNHNV, CDR2 YYDKDF (reference sequence). CDR3 nucleotides: TGTGCCACCAGCAGAGATTTGGAGGAGGTCCTCTCTGGAAACACCATATATTTT. This sequence encodes CATSRDLEEVLSGNTIYF.

The chain is built from TRBV30 and TRBJ1-3, with 10 bases matching TRBD1. Germline V gene sequence: CDR1 GTSNPN, CDR2 SVGIG (reference sequence). V lost 3 bases and J lost 8; bases outside the gene matches: 10. This CDR3 spans 15 amino acids. The chain's CDR3 is CAWRADRGLGDTIYF. DNA of the CDR3: TGTGCCTGGAGAGCCGACAGGGGGCTCGGAGACACCATATATTTT.

This clonotype was seen only a few times. Because the CDR3's place on the DNA is in doubt, the DNA is left out and the CDR3 is given as listed by TCRdb. The V gene is TRBV28, the J gene TRBJ1-4; no DNA check was done on the table's D call, TRBD1. 15 amino acids form the CDR3, both terminal residues included. Germline CDR1 and CDR2: MDHEN and SYDVKM. The CDR3 here is CASREAGPGVKNCFF.

The chain recombines TRBV4-1 with TRBJ2-2; 13 bases fit TRBD2. Losses at the gene ends were 4 bases for V and 4 bases for J; bases not matched to a gene: 3. CDR3 size: 16 residues. Looked up from germline, CDR1 is MGHRA and CDR2 is YSYEKL. In nucleotides, the CDR3 is TGCGCCAGCAGCCCTCGACTAGCGGGAGGCACCGGGGAGCTGTTTTTT. Protein: CASSPRLAGGTGELFF.

Regarding this clonotype: The conserved final phenylalanine or tryptophan is absent from the CDR3, which likely points to a read error. CDR3 in DNA: TGTGCCAGTAGTATGCCCGGGCTCCAAGAGACCCAGTACCTC. It translates to CASSMPGLQETQYL. The chain is built from TRBV19 and TRBJ2-5, with D unclear. The CDR3 loop spans 14 amino acids. V lost 3 bases, J lost 1 base, and 9 bases lay in between. Germline V gene data show CDR1 as LNHDA and CDR2 as SQIVND (reference sequence).

The table lists this clonotype with many counts. The rearrangement uses TRBV12-3 or TRBV12-4 and TRBJ2-7, with D unclear. Between the trimmed V and J ends, which lost 6 bases and 4 bases, there was a span of 19 bases. This CDR3 has 15 amino acids. CDR3 bases: TGTGCCAGCAGCCGTCATGAACCTCGGAAATACGAGCAGTACTTC. This codes for CASSRHEPRKYEQYF.

This chain uses TRBV6-6 with TRBJ2-2; D remains unclear. CDR1 MNHNY and CDR2 SVGAGI come from the germline V gene (reference sequence). Trimming left V 2 bases short and J 1 base short, with 5 bases between. The CDR3 contains 14 residues. CDR3 sequence reads: CASSYPRNTGELFF. The CDR3 region has the DNA TGTGCCAGCAGTTACCCCCGGAACACCGGGGAGCTGTTTTTT.

This clonotype was seen ten or more times. This sequence joins TRBV28 and TRBJ2-1; no definite D call. This CDR3 region has 12 residues. V was shortened by 0 bases and J by 8 bases, with 5 bases between the two germline ends. Germline-derived CDR1 and CDR2 are MDHEN and SYDVKM. This CDR3 reads CASSLWADEQFF. The DNA of the CDR3 is TGTGCCAGCAGTTTATGGGCGGATGAGCAGTTCTTC.

The chain recombines TRBV12-3 or TRBV12-4 with TRBJ2-7; TRBD1 might be the D (6 bases). This CDR3 has 14 amino acids. The V end was cut by 5 bases, the J end by 7 bases, with 18 bases between. The CDR3 loop is CASSSGQQSFEQYF. The CDR3 DNA sequence: TGTGCCAGCAGTAGTGGACAGCAAAGTTTTGAGCAGTACTTC.

The rearrangement uses TRBV7-2 and TRBJ2-7; D tentatively fits TRBD1 or TRBD2 (7 bases each). Germline V gene sequence: CDR1 SGHTA, CDR2 FQGNSA. CDR3 length equals 15 residues. Trimming took off 0 bases at V and 3 bases at J, with 12 bases between the two ends. CDR3 amino acids: CASSLAGRGGYEQYF. In DNA form, the CDR3 reads TGTGCCAGCAGCTTAGCGGGCAGGGGGGGCTACGAGCAGTACTTC.

In its sample, this clonotype was seen many times. The V and J genes are TRBV20-1 and TRBJ2-3; possibly TRBD1 for D (6 bases). The ends were cut back, 3 bases at V and 0 bases at J, with 10 bases in the middle. The CDR3 totals 14 residues. Germline-derived CDR1 and CDR2 are DFQATT and SNEGSKA (reference sequence). This chain's CDR3 is CSARPGQSTDTQYF. The CDR3 DNA follows: TGCAGTGCTAGGCCGGGACAAAGCACAGATACGCAGTATTTT.

This clonotype was seen at least ten times. V is TRBV7-9 and J is TRBJ1-1; perhaps TRBD1 as D (6 bases). There are 12 residues in the CDR3. V gave up 4 bases and J gave up 6 bases, with 9 bases separating them. CDR1 and CDR2 from the germline V gene are SEHNR and FQNEAQ (reference sequence). CDR3 nucleotide sequence: TGTGCCAGCAGCTCGGACAGACCTGAAGCTTTCTTT. It encodes CASSSDRPEAFF.

There are a few counts of this clonotype. As DNA, the CDR3 is TGCAGTGCTTGCGGGACAGGAACCTACGAGCAGTACTTC. This gives the protein CSACGTGTYEQYF. This chain links TRBV20-1 with TRBJ2-7; 8 bases agree with TRBD1. After removal of 5 bases from V and 2 bases from J, the junction contained 5 bases not matched to a gene. From germline, CDR1 is DFQATT and CDR2 SNEGSKA (reference sequence). The CDR3 covers 13 residues.

The chain employs TRBV9 and TRBJ2-1, with D maybe TRBD2 (6 bases). Germline V gene lookup returns CDR1 SGDLS and CDR2 YYNGEE. Trimming took off 0 bases at V and 9 bases at J, with 10 bases between the two ends. The CDR3 sequence is 13 residues long. The CDR3 spells CASSVASGGEQFF. Written as DNA, the CDR3 is TGTGCCAGCAGCGTAGCTTCCGGGGGTGAGCAGTTCTTC.

This clonotype has a count of ten or more. V and J are TRBV28 and TRBJ2-3, with a possible D match to TRBD2 (5 bases). Trimming took off 4 bases at V and 4 bases at J, with 12 bases between the two ends. CDR3 size: 14 residues. From germline, CDR1 is MDHEN and CDR2 SYDVKM. CDR3 loop: CASSSRRRADTQYF. CDR3 bases: TGTGCCAGCAGTTCCAGGAGGCGAGCAGATACGCAGTATTTT.

This clonotype was detected many times. The chain links TRBV28 to TRBJ2-7; 14 bases align to TRBD2. Germline values: CDR1 MDHEN, CDR2 SYDVKM. The J segment lost 3 bases and the V segment lost 5 bases, leaving 12 bases of the junction unmatched. This CDR3 has 18 residues. CDR3 loop: CASSPGTSGSPQYYEQYF. The CDR3 bases are TGTGCCAGCAGTCCCGGGACTAGCGGGAGCCCCCAATACTACGAGCAGTACTTC. The full variable domain, completed using reference TRBV28 and TRBJ2-7, is DVKVTQSSRYLVKRTGEKVFLECVQDMDHENMFWYRQDPGLGLRLIYFSYDVKMKEKGDIPEGYSVSREKKERFSLILESASTNQTSMYLCASSPGTSGSPQYYEQYFGPGTRLTVT.